The clone carrying this TCR beta chain was recorded once. What it binds is unknown. This sample was included in a study of T cell responses to AZD1222 COVID-19 vaccine. Study outcomes and limitations: At 160-218 and 743-854, vaccine-associated CD4 TCRs were dominant, and they spanned spike. The donor group comprised mostly white British people and more females; the analysis possibly underestimated clonal diversity.

Germline V gene lookup returns CDR1 LGHNA and CDR2 YNFKEQ. Germline trimming cut 3 bases from V and 6 bases from J; bases unmatched to any gene: 10. The CDR3 is 16 residues long. The assay was immunoSEQ multiplex PCR, and TCRdb's table has in-frame clones only and misses some. Here the sample spans 120,000 or so clones, 85% to 90% being singletons. The sequenced sample was peripheral blood, obtained on day 0 of AZD1222 vaccination. The clonotype was recovered from an adult in good health. This chain connects TRBV4-2 to TRBJ2-3; 9 bases are a match to TRBD2. The CDR3 sequence is CASSHRLAEGGDTQYF. In DNA form, the CDR3 reads TGTGCCAGCAGCCACAGACTAGCGGAGGGAGGGGATACGCAGTATTTT.